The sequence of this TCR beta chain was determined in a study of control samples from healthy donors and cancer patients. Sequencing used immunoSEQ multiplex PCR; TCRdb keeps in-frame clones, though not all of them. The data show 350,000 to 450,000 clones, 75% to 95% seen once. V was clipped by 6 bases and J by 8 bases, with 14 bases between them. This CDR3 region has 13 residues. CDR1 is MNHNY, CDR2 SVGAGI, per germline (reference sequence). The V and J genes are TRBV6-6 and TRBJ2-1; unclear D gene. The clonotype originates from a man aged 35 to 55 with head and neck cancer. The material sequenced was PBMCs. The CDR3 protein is CASSPPELHEQFF. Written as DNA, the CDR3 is TGTGCCAGCAGCCCCCCGGAGCTCCATGAGCAGTTCTTC.